Listed below are T cell receptor beta chains from one sample, sequenced in a study of regulatory T cells in long-lasting Graves disease. TCRdb analysed the multiplex PCR reads with MiXCR anew, one entry per CDR3 protein. The data hold approximately 400,000 distinct CDR3 sequences, with around 24% observed a single time. Sequenced material: peripheral blood mononuclear cells (PBMCs), taken when the disease was refractory, from a patient treated with antithyroid drugs. The receptor source for this set is a female donor with Graves disease. The CDR3 runs from the conserved cysteine through the conserved F or W. Each record gives: V gene, clone size, D gene, J gene, CDR3 DNA, CDR3 protein. D genes are given only for firm matches. Not every row has a clone size; where given, it reads once, few, many or a size class.

TRBV12-3/TRBV12-4	-	-	TRBJ2-2	TGTGCCAGCAGTTTCTGGCGGCGTAACACCGGGGAGCTGTTTTTT	CASSFWRRNTGELFF
TRBV7-2	few	TRBD2	TRBJ2-2	TGTGCCAGCAGCCGTCAGGGACTAGCGAACACCGGGGAGCTGTTTTTT	CASSRQGLANTGELFF
TRBV7-9	few	-	TRBJ1-1	TGTGCCAGCGGATCTTTGGAAGCTTTCTTT	CASGSLEAFF
TRBV7-6	-	-	TRBJ2-2	TGTGCCAGCAGCTTATATGGTACAGGGCTCGGGGAGCTGTTTTTT	CASSLYGTGLGELFF
TRBV29-1	few	-	TRBJ2-2	TGCAGCGTTATTAAAAGGAGAACCGGGGAGCTGTTTTTT	CSVIKRRTGELFF
TRBV28	many	-	TRBJ1-1	TGTGCCAGCAGTCGACAGGTTTCAACTGAAGCTTTCTTT	CASSRQVSTEAFF
TRBV10-3	-	TRBD1	TRBJ1-5	TGTGCCATCAGTGAGGGACAGGTTAATCAGCCCCAGCATTTT	CAISEGQVNQPQHF
TRBV20-1	-	-	TRBJ1-1	TGCAGTGCTACCCCCTTCTACGAGACAGTGAACACTGAAGCTTTCTTT	CSATPFYETVNTEAFF
TRBV29-1	-	-	TRBJ1-1	TGCAGCGTTGTAGTGAACACTGAAGCTTTCTTT	CSVVVNTEAFF
TRBV18	many	TRBD1	TRBJ1-1	TGTGCCAGCTCAGGAGCGACAGGGGGGTTGGCTTTCTTT	CASSGATGGLAFF
TRBV6-1	few	TRBD1	TRBJ2-7	TGTGCCAGCAGCATGGGACAGTCCTACGAGCAGTACTTC	CASSMGQSYEQYF
TRBV4-2	-	TRBD2	TRBJ2-1	TGTGCCAGCAGCCAAGACGGCGGCGGGAGGTCGGACAATGAGCAGTTCTTC	CASSQDGGGRSDNEQFF
TRBV19	-	-	TRBJ1-5	TGTGCCAGTAGTGGGGGCACCTACAATCAGCCCCAGCATTTT	CASSGGTYNQPQHF
TRBV10-3	-	TRBD2	TRBJ2-1	TGTGCCATCAGCCAGCGGGAGGGTAGCAATGAGCAGTTCTTC	CAISQREGSNEQFF
TRBV28	many	-	TRBJ2-7	TGTGCCAGCAGTTCACCCTACAGAGAGGGCTCCTACGAGCAGTACTTC	CASSSPYREGSYEQYF
TRBV6-1	-	TRBD2	TRBJ2-3	TGTGCCATCACTAGCGGGAGGACGCAGTATTTT	CAITSGRTQYF
TRBV28	many	-	TRBJ1-5	TGTGCCAGCAGCCGGGGGGGGGCTCGGTCCAATCAGCCCCAGCATTTT	CASSRGGARSNQPQHF
TRBV5-1	few	-	TRBJ1-1	TGCGCCAGCAGCCCGGGGGTGGGTGGGGCTGAAGCTTTCTTT	CASSPGVGGAEAFF
TRBV6-5	few	TRBD2	TRBJ2-7	TGTGCCAGCAGTTACGATCTAACGCGGGGGAACGAGCAGTACTTC	CASSYDLTRGNEQYF
TRBV5-6	-	TRBD1	TRBJ1-2	TGTGCCAGCAGCTTGACGACAGGGTCCTACTATGGCTACACCTTC	CASSLTTGSYYGYTF
TRBV4-3	-	-	TRBJ2-6	TGCGCCAGCAGCGTACAGGGGGCCAACGTCCTGACTTTC	CASSVQGANVLTF
TRBV25-1	-	-	TRBJ1-2	TGTGCCAGCGGTCTTCGGGGTTCGGATGGCTACACCTTC	CASGLRGSDGYTF
TRBV28	few	TRBD2	TRBJ2-7	TGTGCCAGCAGAACCACTGCCCCGCTCCCGGGAGGTACCTACGAGCAGTACTTC	CASRTTAPLPGGTYEQYF
TRBV7-2	many	-	TRBJ2-5	TGTGCCAGCAGCTTGGTCAGGACGCGACAAGAGACCCAGTACTTC	CASSLVRTRQETQYF
TRBV25-1	-	-	TRBJ2-7	TGTGCCAGCAGGACCTCTGGACAGTCCTACGAGCAGTACTTC	CASRTSGQSYEQYF
TRBV12-3/TRBV12-4	many	-	TRBJ1-1	TGTGCCAGCAGTAGGGGGGGCACTGAAGCTTTCTTT	CASSRGGTEAFF
TRBV24-1	-	-	TRBJ2-1	TGTGCCACCAGTGACAATAACGGGGTCGGAACTAACAATGAGCAGTTCTTC	CATSDNNGVGTNNEQFF
TRBV7-3	many	-	TRBJ2-7	TGTGCCAGCAGCTTAGGGGGCGACGGGGCCGAGCAGTACTTC	CASSLGGDGAEQYF
TRBV5-6	many	-	TRBJ2-7	TGTGCCAGCAGTCCCTCTCCCGTTCACGAGCAGTACTTC	CASSPSPVHEQYF
TRBV5-1	few	TRBD1	TRBJ1-5	TGCGCCAGCAGCGACGGGACAGGGGGCAATCAGCCCCAGCATTTT	CASSDGTGGNQPQHF
TRBV6-9	many	TRBD1	TRBJ1-1	TGTGCCAGCAGTTGGGGACAGGGATATACTGAAGCTTTCTTT	CASSWGQGYTEAFF
TRBV12-3/TRBV12-4	many	-	TRBJ1-5	TGTGCCAGCACTTTTACAGGGAGCAATCAGCCCCAGCATTTT	CASTFTGSNQPQHF
TRBV29-1	many	-	TRBJ1-5	TGCAGCGCCTTGGTCGGGGGTAATCAGCCCCAGCATTTT	CSALVGGNQPQHF
TRBV3-1	-	TRBD1	TRBJ2-7	TGTGCCAGCAAGGGGGCGTTAAGGTACGAGCAGTACTTC	CASKGALRYEQYF
TRBV6-2/TRBV6-3	-	-	TRBJ1-5	TGTGCCAGCACCCCCGTACGGGGGCACAATCAGCCCCAGCATTTT	CASTPVRGHNQPQHF
TRBV28	-	-	TRBJ1-1	TGTGCCAGCAGTTTGTTTGGGGGAGCGGTCACTGAAGCTTTCTTT	CASSLFGGAVTEAFF
TRBV30	few	-	TRBJ1-2	TGTGCCTGGAGTGCGACAGGCGGCTACACCTTC	CAWSATGGYTF
TRBV2	many	-	TRBJ1-1	TGTGCCGGAGCCGTGGGGGGGGGCGGCGGGGACACTGAAGCTTTCTTT	CAGAVGGGGGDTEAFF
TRBV10-3	-	-	TRBJ2-5	TGTGCCATCAGTCCGGCGGGCAGCCGACAAGAGACCCAGTACTTC	CAISPAGSRQETQYF
TRBV7-2	many	-	TRBJ2-7	TGTGCCAGCAGCCCGCGGCTAACATCCTACGAGCAGTACTTC	CASSPRLTSYEQYF
TRBV30	-	-	TRBJ1-6	TGTGCCTGGAGCCGGGATTCAACCAATTCACCCCTCCACTTT	CAWSRDSTNSPLHF
TRBV27	few	TRBD1	TRBJ1-2	TGTGCCAGCAGTTATACAGGGGGCCCTAACTATGGCTACACCTTC	CASSYTGGPNYGYTF
TRBV2	-	TRBD1	TRBJ2-1	TGTGCCAGCAGGGGACAGAGCTACAATGAGCAGTTCTTC	CASRGQSYNEQFF
TRBV7-8	many	TRBD1	TRBJ1-5	TGTGCCAGCAGCCTAGAGGGACAGGGAGTGTATCAGCCCCAGCATTTT	CASSLEGQGVYQPQHF
TRBV19	few	TRBD1	TRBJ1-2	TGTGCCAGTAAACTCTCCGGGACAGGGAAAGTAAACGGCTACACCTTC	CASKLSGTGKVNGYTF
TRBV2	few	-	TRBJ2-2	TGTGCCAGCAGTGATATTGAAGGGGCGAACACCGGGGAGCTGTTTTTT	CASSDIEGANTGELFF